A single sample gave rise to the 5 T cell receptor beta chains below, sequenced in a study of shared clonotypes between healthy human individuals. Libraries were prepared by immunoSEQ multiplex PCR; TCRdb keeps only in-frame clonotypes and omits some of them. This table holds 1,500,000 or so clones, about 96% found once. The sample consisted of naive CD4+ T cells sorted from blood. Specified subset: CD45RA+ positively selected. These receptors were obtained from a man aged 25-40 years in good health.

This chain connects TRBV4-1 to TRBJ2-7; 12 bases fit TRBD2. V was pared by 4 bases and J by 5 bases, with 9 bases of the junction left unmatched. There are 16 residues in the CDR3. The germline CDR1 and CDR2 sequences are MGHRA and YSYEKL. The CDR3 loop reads CASSLLLAGGGHEQYF. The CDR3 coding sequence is TGCGCCAGCAGCCTGCTCCTAGCGGGAGGGGGCCACGAGCAGTACTTC.

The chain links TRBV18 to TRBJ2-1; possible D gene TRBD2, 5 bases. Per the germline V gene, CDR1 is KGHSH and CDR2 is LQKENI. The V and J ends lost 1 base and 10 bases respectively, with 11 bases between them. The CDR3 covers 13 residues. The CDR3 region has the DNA TGTGCCAGCTCACCACGAGAGGACTTGGAGCAGTTCTTC. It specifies CASSPREDLEQFF. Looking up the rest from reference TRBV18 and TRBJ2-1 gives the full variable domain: NAGVMQNPRHLVRRRGQEARLRCSPMKGHSHVYWYRQLPEEGLKFMVYLQKENIIDESGMPKERFSAEFPKEGPSILRIQQVVRGDSAAYFCASSPREDLEQFFGPGTRLTVL.

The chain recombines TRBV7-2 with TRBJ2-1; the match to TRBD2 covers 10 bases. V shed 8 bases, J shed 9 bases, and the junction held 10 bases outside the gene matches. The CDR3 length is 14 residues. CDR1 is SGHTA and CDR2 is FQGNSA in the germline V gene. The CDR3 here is CASGSGRRGGEQFF. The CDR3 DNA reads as TGTGCCAGCGGTAGCGGGAGGCGAGGAGGTGAGCAGTTCTTC.

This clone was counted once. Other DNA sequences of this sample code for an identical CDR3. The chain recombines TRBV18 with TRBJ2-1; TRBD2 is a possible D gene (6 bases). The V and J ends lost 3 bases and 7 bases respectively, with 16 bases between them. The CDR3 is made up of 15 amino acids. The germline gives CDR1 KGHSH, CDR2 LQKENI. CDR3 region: CASSPRVGGRNEQFF. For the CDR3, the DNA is TGTGCCAGCTCACCGAGGGTGGGAGGCAGGAATGAGCAGTTCTTC.

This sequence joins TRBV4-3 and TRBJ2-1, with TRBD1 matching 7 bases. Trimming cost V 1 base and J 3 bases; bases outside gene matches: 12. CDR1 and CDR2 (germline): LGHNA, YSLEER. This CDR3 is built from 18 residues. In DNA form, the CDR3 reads TGCGCCAGCAGCCAAGTCCCCTTAACAGGGGTTCACTACAATGAGCAGTTCTTC. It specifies CASSQVPLTGVHYNEQFF.